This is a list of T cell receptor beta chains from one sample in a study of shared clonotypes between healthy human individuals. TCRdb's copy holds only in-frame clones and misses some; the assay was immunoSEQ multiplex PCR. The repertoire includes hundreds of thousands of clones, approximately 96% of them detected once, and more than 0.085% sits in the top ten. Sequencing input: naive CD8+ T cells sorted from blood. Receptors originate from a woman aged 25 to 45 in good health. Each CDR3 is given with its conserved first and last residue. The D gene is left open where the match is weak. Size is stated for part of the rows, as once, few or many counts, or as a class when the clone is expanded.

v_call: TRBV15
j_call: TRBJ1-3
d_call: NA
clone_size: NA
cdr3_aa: CATSRTTASGNTIYF
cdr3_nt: TGTGCCACCAGCAGAACGACAGCGAGTGGAAACACCATATATTTT

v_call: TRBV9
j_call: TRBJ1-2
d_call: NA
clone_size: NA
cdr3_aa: CASSVAVWSGDGYTF
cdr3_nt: TGTGCCAGCAGCGTAGCTGTGTGGTCAGGGGATGGCTACACCTTC

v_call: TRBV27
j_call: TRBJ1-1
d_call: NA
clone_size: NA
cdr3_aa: CASSLGGRAFF
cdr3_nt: TGTGCCAGCAGCCTGGGGGGCCGAGCTTTCTTT

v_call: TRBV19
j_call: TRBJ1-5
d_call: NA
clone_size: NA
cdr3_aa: CASSIELDSHSNQPQHF
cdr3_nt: TGTGCCAGTAGTATAGAGTTAGACAGCCATAGCAATCAGCCCCAGCATTTT

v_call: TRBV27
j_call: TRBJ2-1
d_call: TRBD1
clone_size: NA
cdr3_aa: CASSWVSRTGMKSNEQFF
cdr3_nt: TGTGCCAGCAGTTGGGTCTCCAGGACAGGGATGAAAAGTAATGAGCAGTTCTTC

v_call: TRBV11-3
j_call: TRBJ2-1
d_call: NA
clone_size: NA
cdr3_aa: CASSLGSSYNEQFF
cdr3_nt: TGTGCCAGCAGCTTAGGCAGCTCCTACAATGAGCAGTTCTTC

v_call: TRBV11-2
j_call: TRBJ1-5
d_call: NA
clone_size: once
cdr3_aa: CASSLGAASNQPQHF
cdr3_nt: TGTGCCAGCAGCTTAGGGGCAGCTAGCAATCAGCCCCAGCATTTT

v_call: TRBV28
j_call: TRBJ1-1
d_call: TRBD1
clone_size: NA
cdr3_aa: CASNHRGNTEAFF
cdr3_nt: TGTGCCAGCAACCACAGGGGGAACACTGAAGCTTTCTTT

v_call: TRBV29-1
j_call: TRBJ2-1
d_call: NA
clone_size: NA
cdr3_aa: CSVGATGASYNEQFF
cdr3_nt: TGCAGCGTTGGCGCGACGGGAGCCTCCTACAATGAGCAGTTCTTC

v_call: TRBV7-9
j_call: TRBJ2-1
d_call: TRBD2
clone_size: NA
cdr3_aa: CASSGTSGREGEQFF
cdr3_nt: TGTGCCAGCAGCGGGACTAGCGGGAGGGAGGGTGAGCAGTTCTTC